A single sample gave rise to the 11 T cell receptor beta chains below, sequenced in a study of cytomegalovirus exposure and HLA in healthy donors. The PCR ran on 60 Vbeta and 13 Jbeta primers. TCRdb's table, derived via immunoSEQ multiplex PCR, lists solely in-frame clones and lacks some. This repertoire shows some 95,000 clones, under 85% found once; its top ten account for 4.1%. What was sequenced was PBMCs. The source is a woman aged 40 to 50 in good health and CMV-seropositive.

This clone occurred once. This sequence joins TRBV4-1 and TRBJ2-5; 7 bases line up with TRBD2. CDR1 is MGHRA and CDR2 is YSYEKL in the germline V gene. Trimming removed 1 base from V and 5 bases from J; junction bases left unmatched: 16. The CDR3 sequence is 18 residues long. CDR3: CASSQVHGSGGGTETQYF. In DNA, the CDR3 is TGCGCCAGCAGCCAAGTACATGGGTCGGGAGGAGGGACCGAGACCCAGTACTTC.

V and J are TRBV6-1 and TRBJ1-2, with D possibly matching TRBD1 (5 bases). The germline V and J ends were trimmed by 7 bases and 4 bases, with 19 bases remaining between them. Germline V gene lookup returns CDR1 MNHNS and CDR2 SASEGT. The CDR3 length is 15 residues. The CDR3 bases are TGTGCCAGCAACTCTGGACAAGCCAGGATCTATGGCTACACCTTC. Translation: CASNSGQARIYGYTF.

This clone was counted a single time. The rearrangement uses TRBV30 and TRBJ2-1, with 7 bases aligning to TRBD1. There are 13 residues in the CDR3. Germline loops: CDR1 GTSNPN, CDR2 SVGIG (reference sequence). J was trimmed by 0 bases and V by 8 bases; bases with no gene match: 4. In DNA form, the CDR3 reads TGTGCCGGTGACAGGGTCTCCTACAATGAGCAGTTCTTC. Protein sequence: CAGDRVSYNEQFF.

The chain recombines TRBV28 with TRBJ2-2; unclear D gene. Germline V gives CDR1 MDHEN, CDR2 SYDVKM. There are 12 residues in the CDR3. V was trimmed by 1 base and J by 7 bases, leaving 4 bases between them. CDR3 coding DNA: TGTGCCAGCAGTTTATCTTTCGGGGAGCTGTTTTTT. Translating it yields CASSLSFGELFF. Filled out from reference TRBV28 and TRBJ2-2, the complete variable domain reads DVKVTQSSRYLVKRTGEKVFLECVQDMDHENMFWYRQDPGLGLRLIYFSYDVKMKEKGDIPEGYSVSREKKERFSLILESASTNQTSMYLCASSLSFGELFFGEGSRLTVL.

This chain joins TRBV2 and TRBJ1-1, with D uncertain. CDR1 is SNHLY, CDR2 FYNNEI, per germline. The CDR3 has 13 amino acids. V was clipped by 6 bases and J by 1 base, with 9 bases between them. The CDR3 protein is CASRETENTEAFF. The CDR3 DNA follows: TGTGCCAGCAGGGAGACGGAGAACACTGAAGCTTTCTTT.

V gene TRBV7-8 combines with J gene TRBJ2-7; TRBD1 might be the D (6 bases). From germline, CDR1 is SGHVS and CDR2 FQNEAQ. The CDR3 extends over 14 amino acids. V lost 1 base and J 4 bases, leaving 11 bases between the germline ends. This CDR3 reads CASSLETGSYEQYF. CDR3 nucleotides: TGTGCCAGCAGCTTAGAGACAGGCTCGTACGAGCAGTACTTC.

V gene TRBV5-4 combines with J gene TRBJ1-1, with D perhaps matching TRBD1 (6 bases). CDR3 length: 13 residues. The V end was cut by 1 base, the J end by 5 bases, with 9 bases between. Germline CDR1 and CDR2: SGHNT and YYREEE (reference sequence). CDR3 in amino acids: CASSLQGTTEAFF. The CDR3 nucleotides are TGTGCCAGCAGCTTGCAGGGGACAACTGAAGCTTTCTTT.

The rearrangement links TRBV4-2 to TRBJ2-1; no clear D. The length of the CDR3 is 16 residues. Trimming removed 1 base at V and 6 bases at J, with 16 bases between. CDR1 LGHNA and CDR2 YNFKEQ come from the germline V gene. The CDR3 DNA follows: TGTGCCAGCAGCCAAGGCCCAGATCTAGGTAGCAATGAGCAGTTCTTC. It codes for CASSQGPDLGSNEQFF.

This clone was detected many times. V gene TRBV6-1 combines with J gene TRBJ2-7, with TRBD2 identical over 10 bases. J was trimmed by 3 bases and V by 1 base; bases with no gene match: 3. CDR3 length: 15 amino acids. Germline CDR1 is MNHNS and CDR2 is SASEGT. CDR3 bases: TGTGCCAGCAGTGAAGGGCTAGCGGGAGTCTACGAGCAGTACTTC. Encoded protein: CASSEGLAGVYEQYF.

V usage is TRBV7-9 and J usage is TRBJ2-3; maybe TRBD2 (6 bases). Deletions cut 5 bases from V and 2 bases from J, with 14 bases between. Germline CDR1 and CDR2: SEHNR and FQNEAQ (reference sequence). The CDR3 has 15 residues. The chain's CDR3 is CASSAVLAHTDTQYF. The CDR3, as DNA: TGTGCCAGCAGCGCCGTACTAGCCCACACAGATACGCAGTATTTT.

The chain combines TRBV18 with TRBJ1-1; D is unclear. Germline CDR1 reads KGHSH; CDR2 reads LQKENI. The CDR3 covers 11 residues. V was shortened by 5 bases and J by 3 bases, with 4 bases between the two germline ends. The CDR3 DNA sequence: TGTGCCAGCTCATCGGACACTGAAGCTTTCTTT. It encodes CASSSDTEAFF.